This TCR beta chain is drawn from a study of blood T cell repertoires in COVID-19. Germline-derived CDR1 and CDR2 are SQVTM and ANQGSEA. Trimming cost V 6 bases and J 4 bases; bases outside gene matches: 6. The CDR3 loop spans 14 amino acids. TCRdb keeps only in-frame clones here, not all; method: immunoSEQ multiplex PCR. The top ten clones hold over 0.55% of a sample with about 150,000 clones, approximately 85% of them seen once. Patients at the Seattle site were enrolled during active infection and followed longitudinally. Input material: peripheral blood. The V call is TRBV29-1, the J call TRBJ2-1; 10 nucleotides align to TRBD2. This sequence originates from a man in his sixties with COVID-19, enrolled during active disease. CDR3 nucleotide sequence: TGCAGCGTGCATACTAGCGGGATTTACAATGAGCAGTTCTTC. Its protein product is CSVHTSGIYNEQFF.